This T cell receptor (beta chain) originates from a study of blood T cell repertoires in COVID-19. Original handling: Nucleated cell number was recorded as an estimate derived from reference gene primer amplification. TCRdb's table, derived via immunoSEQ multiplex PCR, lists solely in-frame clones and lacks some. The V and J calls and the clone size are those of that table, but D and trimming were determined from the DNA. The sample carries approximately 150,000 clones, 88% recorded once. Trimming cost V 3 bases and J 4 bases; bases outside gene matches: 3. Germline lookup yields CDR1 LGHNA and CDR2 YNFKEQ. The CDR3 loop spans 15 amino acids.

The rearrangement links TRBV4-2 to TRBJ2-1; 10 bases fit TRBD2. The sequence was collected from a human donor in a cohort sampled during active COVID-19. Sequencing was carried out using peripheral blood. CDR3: CASSQELAGYNEQFF. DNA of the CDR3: TGTGCCAGCAGCCAGGAACTAGCGGGGTACAATGAGCAGTTCTTC.